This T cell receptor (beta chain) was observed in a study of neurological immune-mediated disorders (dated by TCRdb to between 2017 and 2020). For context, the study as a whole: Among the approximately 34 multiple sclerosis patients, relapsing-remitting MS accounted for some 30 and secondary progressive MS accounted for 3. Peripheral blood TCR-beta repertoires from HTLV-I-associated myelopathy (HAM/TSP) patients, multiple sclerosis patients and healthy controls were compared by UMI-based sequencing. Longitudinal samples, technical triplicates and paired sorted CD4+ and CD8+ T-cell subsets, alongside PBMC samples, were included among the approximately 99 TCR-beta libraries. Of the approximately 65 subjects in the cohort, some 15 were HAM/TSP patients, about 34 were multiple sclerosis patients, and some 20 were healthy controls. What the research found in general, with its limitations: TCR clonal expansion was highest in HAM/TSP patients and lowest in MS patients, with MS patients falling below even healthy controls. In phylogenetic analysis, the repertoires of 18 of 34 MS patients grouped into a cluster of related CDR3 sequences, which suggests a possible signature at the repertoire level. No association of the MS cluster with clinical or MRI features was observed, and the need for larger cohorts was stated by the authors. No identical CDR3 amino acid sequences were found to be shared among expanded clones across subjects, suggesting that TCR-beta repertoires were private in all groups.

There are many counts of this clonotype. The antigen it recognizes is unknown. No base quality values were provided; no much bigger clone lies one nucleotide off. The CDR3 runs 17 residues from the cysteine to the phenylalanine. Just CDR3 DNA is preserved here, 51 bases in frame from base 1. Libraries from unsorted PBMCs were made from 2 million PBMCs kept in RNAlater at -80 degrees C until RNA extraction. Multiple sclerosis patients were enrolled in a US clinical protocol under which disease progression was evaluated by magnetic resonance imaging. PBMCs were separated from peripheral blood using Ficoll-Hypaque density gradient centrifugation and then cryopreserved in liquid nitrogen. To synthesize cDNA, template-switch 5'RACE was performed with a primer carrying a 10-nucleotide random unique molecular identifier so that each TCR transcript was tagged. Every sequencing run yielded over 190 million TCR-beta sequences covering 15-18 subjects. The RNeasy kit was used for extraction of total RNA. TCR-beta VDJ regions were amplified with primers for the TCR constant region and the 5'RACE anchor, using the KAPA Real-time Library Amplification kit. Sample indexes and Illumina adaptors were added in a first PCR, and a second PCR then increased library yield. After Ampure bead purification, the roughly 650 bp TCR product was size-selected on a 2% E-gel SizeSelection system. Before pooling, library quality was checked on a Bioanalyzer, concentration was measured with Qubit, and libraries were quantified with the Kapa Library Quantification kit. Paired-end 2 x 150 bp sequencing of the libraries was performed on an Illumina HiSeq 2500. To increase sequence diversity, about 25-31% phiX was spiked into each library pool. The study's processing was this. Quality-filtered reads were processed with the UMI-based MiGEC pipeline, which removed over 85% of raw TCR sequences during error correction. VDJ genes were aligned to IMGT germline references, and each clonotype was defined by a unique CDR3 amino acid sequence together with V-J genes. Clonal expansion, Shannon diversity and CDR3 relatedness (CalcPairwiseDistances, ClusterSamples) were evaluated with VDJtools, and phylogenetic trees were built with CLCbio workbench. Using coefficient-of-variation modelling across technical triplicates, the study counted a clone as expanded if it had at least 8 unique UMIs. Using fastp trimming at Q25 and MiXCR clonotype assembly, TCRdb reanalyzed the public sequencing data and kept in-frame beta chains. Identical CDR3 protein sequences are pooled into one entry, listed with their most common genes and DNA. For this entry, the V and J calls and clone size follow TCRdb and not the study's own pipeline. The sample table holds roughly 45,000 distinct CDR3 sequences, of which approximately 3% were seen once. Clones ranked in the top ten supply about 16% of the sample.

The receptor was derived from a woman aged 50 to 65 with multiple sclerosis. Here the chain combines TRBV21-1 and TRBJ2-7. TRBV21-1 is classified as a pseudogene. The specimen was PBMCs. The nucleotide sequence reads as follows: TGTGCCAGCAGCAAAGTTCAGACCTTTAGCCACTCCTACGAGCAGTACTTC. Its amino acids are CASSKVQTFSHSYEQYF.